The 5 T cell receptor beta chains listed next were all sequenced from one sample in a study of T cell responses to AZD1222 COVID-19 vaccine. Repertoires were generated with immunoSEQ multiplex PCR, while TCRdb's copy carries only in-frame clones and drops some. The repertoire holds about 180,000 clones, around 89% seen once, with approximately 4.2% in the top ten. The material was peripheral blood, obtained 28 days after the second dose of the MenACWY control vaccine. These TCRs come from an adult who received the MenACWY meningococcal vaccine as a control.

CDR3 region: CASSDQVEDEQFF. CDR3 in DNA: TGTGCCAGCAGCGACCAGGTGGAGGATGAGCAGTTCTTC. The chain couples TRBV9 to TRBJ2-1; the D gene is possibly TRBD2 (5 bases). This CDR3 comprises 13 residues. Germline lookup yields CDR1 SGDLS and CDR2 YYNGEE. The V gene lost 3 bases and the J gene lost 8 bases, with 12 bases spanning the gap.

This clone has just one count. The chain has TRBV30 and TRBJ1-5; no firm D call. V shed 1 base and J shed 7 bases, with 11 bases lying between them. The CDR3 consists of 13 residues. In germline, CDR1 is GTSNPN, CDR2 SVGIG (reference sequence). CDR3 nucleotide sequence: TGTGCCTGGAGTGGACAAAAGATACAGCCCCAGCATTTT. This translates into CAWSGQKIQPQHF.

The rearrangement uses TRBV7-9 and TRBJ2-3; 7 nucleotides align to TRBD1. The germline V gene encodes CDR1 SEHNR and CDR2 FQNEAQ (reference sequence). Trimming cost V 5 bases and J 4 bases; bases outside gene matches: 9. This CDR3 contains 15 residues. In DNA form, the CDR3 reads TGTGCCAGCAGCCCGGGCCTGAGGGGGCCAGATACGCAGTATTTT. Its translation: CASSPGLRGPDTQYF.

The chain has TRBV29-1 and TRBJ2-1; a possible D gene is TRBD2 (5 bases). Trimming cost V 0 bases and J 3 bases, with 18 bases left between them. The CDR3 sequence is 17 residues long. The germline V gene has CDR1 SQVTM and CDR2 ANQGSEA. CDR3 sequence (DNA): TGCAGCGTTGAAGATCCGAAGGGAGCGGATAGCTACAATGAGCAGTTCTTC. This translates into CSVEDPKGADSYNEQFF.

The chain combines TRBV28 with TRBJ2-7; maybe TRBD1 (5 bases). The germline V gene encodes CDR1 MDHEN and CDR2 SYDVKM. The ends were cut back, 4 bases at V and 4 bases at J, with 8 bases in the middle. The CDR3 contains 12 residues. DNA of the CDR3: TGTGCCAGCAGTTCCCCAGGGTACGAGCAGTACTTC. This encodes CASSSPGYEQYF.